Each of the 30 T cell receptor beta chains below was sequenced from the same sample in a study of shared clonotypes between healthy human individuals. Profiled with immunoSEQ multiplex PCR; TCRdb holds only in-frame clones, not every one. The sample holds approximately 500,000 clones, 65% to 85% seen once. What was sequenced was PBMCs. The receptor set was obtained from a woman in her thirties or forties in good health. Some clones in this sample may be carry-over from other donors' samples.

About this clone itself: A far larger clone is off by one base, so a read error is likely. In DNA, the CDR3 is TGCGCCAGCAGCCAAGAAATGAGCTCTGGGGCCGACGTCCTGACTTTC. Translated: CASSQEMSSGADVLTF. The rearrangement links TRBV4-3 to TRBJ2-6, with D possibly TRBD1 on 5 matching bases. The CDR3 spans 16 residues. CDR1 and CDR2 (germline): LGHNA, YSLEER.

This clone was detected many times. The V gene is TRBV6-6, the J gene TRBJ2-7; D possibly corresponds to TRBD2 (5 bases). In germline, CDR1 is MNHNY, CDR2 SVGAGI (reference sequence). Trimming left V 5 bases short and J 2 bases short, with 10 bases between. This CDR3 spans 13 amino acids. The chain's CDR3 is CASSPSTTYEQYF. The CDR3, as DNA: TGTGCCAGCAGTCCTAGCACTACCTACGAGCAGTACTTC.

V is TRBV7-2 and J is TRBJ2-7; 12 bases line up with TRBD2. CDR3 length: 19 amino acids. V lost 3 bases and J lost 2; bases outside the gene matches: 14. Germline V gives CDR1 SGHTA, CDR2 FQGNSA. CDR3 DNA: TGTGCCAGCAGCTTTCGGACTAGCGGGAAGGGGGGCGGAACCTACGAGCAGTACTTC. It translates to CASSFRTSGKGGGTYEQYF.

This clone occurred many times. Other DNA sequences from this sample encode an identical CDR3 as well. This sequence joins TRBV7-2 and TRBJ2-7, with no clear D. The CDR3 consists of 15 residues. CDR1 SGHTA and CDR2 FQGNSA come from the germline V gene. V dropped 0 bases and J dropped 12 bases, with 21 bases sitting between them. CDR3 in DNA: TGTGCCAGCAGCTTAGCCCGGGCTACCAGACTCGGGCTGTACTTC. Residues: CASSLARATRLGLYF.

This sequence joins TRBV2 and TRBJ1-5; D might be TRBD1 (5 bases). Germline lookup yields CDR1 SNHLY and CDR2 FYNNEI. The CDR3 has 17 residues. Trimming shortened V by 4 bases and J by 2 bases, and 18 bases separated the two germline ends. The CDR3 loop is CASSANTRGGRNQPQHF. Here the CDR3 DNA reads TGTGCCAGCAGTGCCAACACACGGGGCGGACGCAATCAGCCCCAGCATTTT.

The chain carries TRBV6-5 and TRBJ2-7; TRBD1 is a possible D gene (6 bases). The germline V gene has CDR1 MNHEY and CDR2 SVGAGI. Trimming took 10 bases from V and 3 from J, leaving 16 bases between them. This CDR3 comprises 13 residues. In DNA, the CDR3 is TGTGCCACCCAGACAGGATCTCTCTACGAGCAGTACTTC. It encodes CATQTGSLYEQYF.

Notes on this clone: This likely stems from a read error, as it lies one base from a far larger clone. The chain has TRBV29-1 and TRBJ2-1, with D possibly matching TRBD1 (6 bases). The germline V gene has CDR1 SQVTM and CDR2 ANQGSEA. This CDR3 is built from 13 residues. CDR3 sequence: CSGGLRGYNGQFF. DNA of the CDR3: TGCAGCGGTGGCCTTAGGGGGTACAATGGGCAGTTCTTC.

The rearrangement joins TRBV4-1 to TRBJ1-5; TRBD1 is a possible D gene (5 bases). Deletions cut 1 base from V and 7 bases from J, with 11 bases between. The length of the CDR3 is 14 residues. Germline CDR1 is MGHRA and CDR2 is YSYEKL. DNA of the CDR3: TGCGCCAGCAGCCAAGTGGGGGTCTGGCAGCCCCAGCATTTT. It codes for CASSQVGVWQPQHF.

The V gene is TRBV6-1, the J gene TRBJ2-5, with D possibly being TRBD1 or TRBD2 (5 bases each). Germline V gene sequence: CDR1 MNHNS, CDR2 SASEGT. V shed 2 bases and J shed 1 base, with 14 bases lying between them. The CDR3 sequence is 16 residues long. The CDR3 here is CASSEQGRAAQETQYF. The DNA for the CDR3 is TGTGCCAGCAGTGAACAGGGACGGGCCGCCCAAGAGACCCAGTACTTC.

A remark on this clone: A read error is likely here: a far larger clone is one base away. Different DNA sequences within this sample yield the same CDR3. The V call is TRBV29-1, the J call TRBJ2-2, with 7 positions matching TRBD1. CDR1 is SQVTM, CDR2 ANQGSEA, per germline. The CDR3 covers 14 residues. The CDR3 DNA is TGCAGCGTTGTTAGGACAGGAAACACCGGAGAGCTGTTTTTT. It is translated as CSVVRTGNTGELFF.

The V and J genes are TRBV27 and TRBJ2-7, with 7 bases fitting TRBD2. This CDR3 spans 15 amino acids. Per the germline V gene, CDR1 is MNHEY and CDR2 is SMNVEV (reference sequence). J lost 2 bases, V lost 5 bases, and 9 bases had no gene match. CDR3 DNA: TGTGCCAGCAGTCCTAGGACGGGAGGCCCCTACGAGCAGTACTTC. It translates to CASSPRTGGPYEQYF.

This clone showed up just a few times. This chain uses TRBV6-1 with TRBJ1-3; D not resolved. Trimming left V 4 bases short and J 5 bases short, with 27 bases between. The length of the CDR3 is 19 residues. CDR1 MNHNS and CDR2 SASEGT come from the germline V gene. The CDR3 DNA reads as TGTGCCAGCAGTGGCCCCACCTCGGCAGGCGAGCCTCTTCGAAACACCATATATTTT. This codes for CASSGPTSAGEPLRNTIYF.

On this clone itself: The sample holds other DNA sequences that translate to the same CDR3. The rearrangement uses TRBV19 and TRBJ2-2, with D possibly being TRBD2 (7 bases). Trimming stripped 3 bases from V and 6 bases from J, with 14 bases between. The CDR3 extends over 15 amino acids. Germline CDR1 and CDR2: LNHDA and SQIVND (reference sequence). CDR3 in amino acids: CASSISGGAPGELFF. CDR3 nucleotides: TGTGCCAGTAGTATTTCTGGGGGGGCGCCCGGGGAGCTGTTTTTT.

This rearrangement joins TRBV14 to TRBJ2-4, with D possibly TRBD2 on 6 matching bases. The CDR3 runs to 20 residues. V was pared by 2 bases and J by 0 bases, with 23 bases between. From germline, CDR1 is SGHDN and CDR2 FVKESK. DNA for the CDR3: TGTGCCAGCAGCCAAATGTGGTCCCCATGGGAGGCGATAGCCAAAAACATTCAGTACTTC. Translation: CASSQMWSPWEAIAKNIQYF.

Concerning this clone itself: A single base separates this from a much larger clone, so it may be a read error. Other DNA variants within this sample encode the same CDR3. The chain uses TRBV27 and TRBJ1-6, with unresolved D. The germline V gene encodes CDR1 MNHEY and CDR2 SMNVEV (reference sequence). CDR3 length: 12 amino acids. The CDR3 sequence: CASNTYNSPLHF. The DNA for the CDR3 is TGTGCCAGCAACACGTATAATTCACCACTCCACTTT.

CDR3 residues: CASGRRATNEKLFF. The DNA of the CDR3 is TGTGCCAGCGGGAGAAGGGCAACTAATGAAAAACTGTTTTTT. V and J are TRBV28 and TRBJ1-4; D is undetermined. The CDR3 is 14 amino acids. Trimming shortened V by 8 bases and J by 0 bases, and 10 bases separated the two germline ends. Germline CDR1 reads MDHEN; CDR2 reads SYDVKM.

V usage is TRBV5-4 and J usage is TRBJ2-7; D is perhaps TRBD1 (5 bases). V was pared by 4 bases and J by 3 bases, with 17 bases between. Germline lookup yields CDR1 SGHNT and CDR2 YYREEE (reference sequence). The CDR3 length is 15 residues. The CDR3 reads CASSMGGQSDYEQYF. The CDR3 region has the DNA TGTGCCAGCAGCATGGGTGGACAATCGGACTACGAGCAGTACTTC.

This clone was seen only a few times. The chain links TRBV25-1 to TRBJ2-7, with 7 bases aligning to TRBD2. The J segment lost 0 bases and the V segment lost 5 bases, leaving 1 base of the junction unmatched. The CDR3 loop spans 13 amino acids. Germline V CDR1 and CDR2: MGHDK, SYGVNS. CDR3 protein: CASSPSGSYEQYF. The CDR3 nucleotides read TGTGCCAGCAGTCCTAGCGGCTCCTACGAGCAGTACTTC.

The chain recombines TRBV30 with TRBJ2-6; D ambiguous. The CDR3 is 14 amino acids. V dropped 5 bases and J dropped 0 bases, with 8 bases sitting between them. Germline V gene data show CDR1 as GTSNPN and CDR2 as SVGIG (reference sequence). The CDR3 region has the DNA TGTGCCTGGGACGTAGCCTCTGGGGCCAACGTCCTGACTTTC. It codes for CAWDVASGANVLTF.

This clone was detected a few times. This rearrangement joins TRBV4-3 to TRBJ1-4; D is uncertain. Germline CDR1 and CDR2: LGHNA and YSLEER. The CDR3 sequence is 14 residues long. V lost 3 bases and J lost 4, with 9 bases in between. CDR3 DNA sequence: TGCGCCAGCAGCCAGTCACAGATTAATGAAAAACTGTTTTTT. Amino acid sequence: CASSQSQINEKLFF.

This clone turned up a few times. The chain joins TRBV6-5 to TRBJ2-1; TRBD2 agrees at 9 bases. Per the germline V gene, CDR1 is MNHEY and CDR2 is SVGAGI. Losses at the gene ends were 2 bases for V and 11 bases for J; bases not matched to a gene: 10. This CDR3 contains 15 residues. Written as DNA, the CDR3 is TGTGCCAGCAGTTACGTGGGTCTAGCGGGACTTCAGCAGTTCTTC. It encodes CASSYVGLAGLQQFF.

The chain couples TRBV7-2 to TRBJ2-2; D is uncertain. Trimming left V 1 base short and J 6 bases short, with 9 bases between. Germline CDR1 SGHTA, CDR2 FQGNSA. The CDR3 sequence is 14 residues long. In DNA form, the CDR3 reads TGTGCCAGCAGCTTAGGGGTGGGTCCCGGGGAGCTGTTTTTT. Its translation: CASSLGVGPGELFF.

The CDR3 loop reads CAASPGRFSTDTQYF. The CDR3 DNA is TGTGCCGCATCCCCAGGGCGGTTTAGCACAGATACGCAGTATTTT. V usage is TRBV7-8 and J usage is TRBJ2-3, with TRBD1 as a possible D gene (5 bases). The germline V gene has CDR1 SGHVS and CDR2 FQNEAQ. The CDR3 runs 15 residues. The V end lost 11 bases, the J end lost 0 bases, and 18 bases lay between the germline ends.

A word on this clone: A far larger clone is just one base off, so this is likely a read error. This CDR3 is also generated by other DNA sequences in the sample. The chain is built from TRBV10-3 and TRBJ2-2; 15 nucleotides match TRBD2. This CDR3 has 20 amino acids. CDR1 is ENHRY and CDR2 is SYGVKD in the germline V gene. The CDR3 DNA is TGTGCCATCAGCCCCGGACTAGCGGGAGGGCCTCACGGTGGCACCGGGGAGCTGTTCTTT. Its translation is CAISPGLAGGPHGGTGELFF.

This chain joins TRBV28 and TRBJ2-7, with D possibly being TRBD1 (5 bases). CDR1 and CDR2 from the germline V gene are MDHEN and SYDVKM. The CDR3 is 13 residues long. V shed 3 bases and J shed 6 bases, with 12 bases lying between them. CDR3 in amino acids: CASSFQGSREQYF. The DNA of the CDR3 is TGTGCCAGCAGTTTCCAGGGATCTCGCGAGCAGTACTTC.

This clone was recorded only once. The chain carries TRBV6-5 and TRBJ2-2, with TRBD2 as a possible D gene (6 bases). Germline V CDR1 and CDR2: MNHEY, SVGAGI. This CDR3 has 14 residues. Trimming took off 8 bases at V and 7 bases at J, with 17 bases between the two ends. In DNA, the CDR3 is TGTGCCAGCCGCCGGGGGACGGGATTCGGGGAGCTGTTTTTT. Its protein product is CASRRGTGFGELFF.

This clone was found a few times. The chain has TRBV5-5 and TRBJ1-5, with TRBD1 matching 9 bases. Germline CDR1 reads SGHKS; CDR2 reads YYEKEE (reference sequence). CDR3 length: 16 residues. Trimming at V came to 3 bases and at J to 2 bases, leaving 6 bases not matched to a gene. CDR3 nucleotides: TGTGCCAGCAGCTGGGGGACAGGGAATGGCAATCAGCCCCAGCATTTT. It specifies CASSWGTGNGNQPQHF.

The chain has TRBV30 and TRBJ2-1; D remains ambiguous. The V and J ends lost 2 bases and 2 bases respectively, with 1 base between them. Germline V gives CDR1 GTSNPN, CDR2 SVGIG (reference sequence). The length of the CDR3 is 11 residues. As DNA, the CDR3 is TGTGCCTGGAGTCCCTACAATGAGCAGTTCTTC. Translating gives CAWSPYNEQFF.

CDR3 in amino acids: CASSFAGKGPGQPQHF. The CDR3 coding sequence is TGTGCCAGCAGTTTTGCAGGGAAGGGGCCGGGCCAGCCCCAGCATTTT. V usage is TRBV28 and J usage is TRBJ1-5; possible D gene TRBD1, 5 bases. Trimming stripped 3 bases from V and 7 bases from J, with 19 bases between. Germline V gives CDR1 MDHEN, CDR2 SYDVKM. The CDR3 spans 16 residues.

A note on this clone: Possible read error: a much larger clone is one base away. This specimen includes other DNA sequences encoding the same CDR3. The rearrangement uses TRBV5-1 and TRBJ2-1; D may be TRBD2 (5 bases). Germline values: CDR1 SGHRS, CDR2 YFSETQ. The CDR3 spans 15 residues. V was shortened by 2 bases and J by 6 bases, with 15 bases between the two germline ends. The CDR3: CASSLEGFQSNEQFF. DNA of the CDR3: TGCGCCAGCAGCTTAGAGGGCTTCCAAAGCAATGAGCAGTTCTTC.